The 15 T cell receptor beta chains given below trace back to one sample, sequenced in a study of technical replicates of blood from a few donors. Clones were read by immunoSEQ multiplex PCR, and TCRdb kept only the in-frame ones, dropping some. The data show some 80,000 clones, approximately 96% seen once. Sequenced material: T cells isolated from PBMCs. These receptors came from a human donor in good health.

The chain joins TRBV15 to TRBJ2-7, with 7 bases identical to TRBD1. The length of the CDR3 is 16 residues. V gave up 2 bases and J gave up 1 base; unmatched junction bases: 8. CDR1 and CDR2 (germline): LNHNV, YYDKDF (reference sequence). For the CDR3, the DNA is TGTGCCACCAGCAGACAACAGGGGCTAATTTCCTACGAGCAGTACTTC. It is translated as CATSRQQGLISYEQYF.

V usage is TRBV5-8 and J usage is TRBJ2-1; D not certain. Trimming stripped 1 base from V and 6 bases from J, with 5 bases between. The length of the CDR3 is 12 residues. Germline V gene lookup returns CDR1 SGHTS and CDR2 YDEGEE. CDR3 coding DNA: TGTGCCAGCAGCTTGATCGGCAATGAGCAGTTCTTC. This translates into CASSLIGNEQFF.

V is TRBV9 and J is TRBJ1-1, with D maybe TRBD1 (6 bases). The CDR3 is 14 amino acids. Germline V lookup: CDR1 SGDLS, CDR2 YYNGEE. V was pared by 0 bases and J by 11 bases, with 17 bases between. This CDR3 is CASSVEAGVTEAFF. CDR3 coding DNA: TGTGCCAGCAGCGTAGAGGCAGGGGTAACAGAGGCTTTCTTT.

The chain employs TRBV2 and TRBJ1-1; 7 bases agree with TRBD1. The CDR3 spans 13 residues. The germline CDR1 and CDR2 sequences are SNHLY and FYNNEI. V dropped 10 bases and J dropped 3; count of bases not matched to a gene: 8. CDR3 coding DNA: TGTGCCAACCCGACAGGGTGGGACACTGAAGCTTTCTTT. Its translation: CANPTGWDTEAFF.

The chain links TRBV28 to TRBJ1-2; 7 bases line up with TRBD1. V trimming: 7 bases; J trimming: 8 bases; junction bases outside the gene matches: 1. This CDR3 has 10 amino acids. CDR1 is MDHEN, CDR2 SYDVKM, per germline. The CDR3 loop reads CASNRGGYTF. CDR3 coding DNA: TGTGCCAGCAACAGGGGCGGCTACACCTTC.

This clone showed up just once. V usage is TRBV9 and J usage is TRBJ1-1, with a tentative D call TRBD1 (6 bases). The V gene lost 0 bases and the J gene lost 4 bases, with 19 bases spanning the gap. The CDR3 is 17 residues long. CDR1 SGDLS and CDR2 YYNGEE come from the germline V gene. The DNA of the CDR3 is TGTGCCAGCAGCGTAGGGATTGGGGCAGGGGTGACCACTGAAGCTTTCTTT. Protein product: CASSVGIGAGVTTEAFF.

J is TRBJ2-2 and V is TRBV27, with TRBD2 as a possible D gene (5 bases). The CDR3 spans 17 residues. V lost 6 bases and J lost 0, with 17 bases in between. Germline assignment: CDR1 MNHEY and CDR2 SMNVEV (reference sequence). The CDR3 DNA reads TGTGCCAGCAGCCTATTTGATCCAGCGGCGAACACCGGGGAGCTGTTTTTT. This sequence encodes CASSLFDPAANTGELFF.

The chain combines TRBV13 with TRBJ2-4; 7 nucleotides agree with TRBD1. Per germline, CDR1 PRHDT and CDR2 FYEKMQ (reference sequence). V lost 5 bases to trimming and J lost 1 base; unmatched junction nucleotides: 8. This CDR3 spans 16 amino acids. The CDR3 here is CASSDDRAEAKNIQYF. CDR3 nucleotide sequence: TGTGCCAGCAGCGATGACAGGGCAGAGGCCAAAAACATTCAGTACTTC.

The CDR3 DNA reads as TGTGCCAGCAGCCAGGTTACTAGCGCTTACAATGAGCAGTTCTTC. As protein: CASSQVTSAYNEQFF. The chain employs TRBV14 and TRBJ2-1; 7 bases line up with TRBD2. The CDR3 consists of 15 residues. After removal of 3 bases from V and 4 bases from J, the junction contained 6 bases not matched to a gene. Germline V gives CDR1 SGHDN, CDR2 FVKESK.

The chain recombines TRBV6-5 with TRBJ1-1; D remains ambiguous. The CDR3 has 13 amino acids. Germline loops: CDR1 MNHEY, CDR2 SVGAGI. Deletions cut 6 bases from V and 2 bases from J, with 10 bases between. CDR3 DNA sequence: TGTGCCAGCAGGCGCGGCAGTAACACTGAAGCTTTCTTT. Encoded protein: CASRRGSNTEAFF.

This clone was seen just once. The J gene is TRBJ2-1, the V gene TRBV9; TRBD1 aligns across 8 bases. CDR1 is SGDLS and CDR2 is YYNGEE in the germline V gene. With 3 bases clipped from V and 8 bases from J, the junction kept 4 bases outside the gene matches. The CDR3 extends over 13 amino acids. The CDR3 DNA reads TGTGCCAGCAGCGCGGGACAGGCCGATGAGCAGTTCTTC. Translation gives CASSAGQADEQFF.

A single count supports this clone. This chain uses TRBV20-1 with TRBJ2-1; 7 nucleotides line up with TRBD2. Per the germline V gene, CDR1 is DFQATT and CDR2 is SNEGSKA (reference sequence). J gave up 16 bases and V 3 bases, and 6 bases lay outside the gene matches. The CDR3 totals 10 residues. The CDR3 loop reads CSASFGRPFF. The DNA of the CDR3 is TGCAGTGCTAGCTTCGGGAGGCCTTTCTTC.

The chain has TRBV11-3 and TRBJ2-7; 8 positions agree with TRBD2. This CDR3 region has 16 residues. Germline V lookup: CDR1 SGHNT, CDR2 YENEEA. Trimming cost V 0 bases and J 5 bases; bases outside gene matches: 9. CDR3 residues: CASSLDGREGRDEQYF. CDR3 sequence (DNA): TGTGCCAGCAGCTTAGATGGCCGGGAGGGCCGGGACGAGCAGTACTTC.

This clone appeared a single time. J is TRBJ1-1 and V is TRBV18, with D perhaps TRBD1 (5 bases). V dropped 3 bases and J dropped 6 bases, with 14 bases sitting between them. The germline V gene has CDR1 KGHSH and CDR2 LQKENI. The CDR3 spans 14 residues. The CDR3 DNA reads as TGTGCCAGCTCACCTACAGGTCAGAGAGCTGAAGCTTTCTTT. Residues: CASSPTGQRAEAFF.

The CDR3 bases are TGTGCCAGCAGTATCTACCGGGACAGGGCTAATGAAAAACTGTTTTTT. It encodes CASSIYRDRANEKLFF. The chain is built from TRBV27 and TRBJ1-4; 9 bases line up with TRBD1. The CDR3 loop spans 16 amino acids. V trimming: 5 bases; J trimming: 3 bases; junction bases outside the gene matches: 7. Germline values: CDR1 MNHEY, CDR2 SMNVEV (reference sequence).